These T cell receptor beta chains were read from a single sample in a study of prognosis after radiotherapy for stage I lung cancer. TCRdb reanalysed the multiplex PCR reads using MiXCR and keeps one entry per CDR3 protein. Of roughly 30,000 distinct CDR3 sequences in the sample, more than 30% were seen once. Material: PBMCs, obtained before or after stereotactic body radiation therapy (not recorded which). Source of these receptors: a donor over 45 with non-small cell lung cancer. Both conserved end residues are part of each CDR3. A row's size may be missing; if present it is once, few, many or a size class.

clone size | V gene | CDR3 protein
many | TRBV20-1 | CSAIDRGTDIQYF
few | TRBV20-1 | CSARDTPRGGLFEQYF
- | TRBV29-1 | CSAPVWENTEAFF
many | TRBV27 | CASSLSSRGGVYGYTF
- | TRBV6-2/TRBV6-3 | CVGREGTGRNEQFF
many | TRBV10-3 | CAITFRQGETEAFF
many | TRBV10-3 | CAMSNGGQRGSEAFF
many | TRBV28 | CASSFIGRVTEAFF
many | TRBV12-3/TRBV12-4 | CASSPKDRGHTEAFF
many | TRBV7-8 | CASSLGPANTEAFF
many | TRBV11-2 | CASSPGLALSEQFF
many | TRBV28 | CASAGQSEAFF
- | TRBV2 | CASIGQTESYEQYF
many | TRBV5-5 | CASSLGGQNNEQFF
many | TRBV6-1 | CASRSGLSTYEQYF
- | TRBV6-1 | CASRPTGDIKQPQHF
many | TRBV12-3/TRBV12-4 | CASSSGTSGGTRTDTQYF
many | TRBV5-1 | CASSLDPQGEGNQPQHF
- | TRBV7-3 | CASSISGIGTGAYEQYF
many | TRBV2 | CASHGARETQYF
- | TRBV6-1 | CASSEFPRQGDYEQYF
once | TRBV20-1 | CSAGLQEYEQYF
many | TRBV28 | CASSFGTGDNSPLHF
many | TRBV19 | CASKRGLTFGNTIYF
many | TRBV20-1 | CSARSQGHYGYTF
many | TRBV5-5 | CASSLVGIDGYTF
- | TRBV20-1 | CSARDRRGGANTGELFF
many | TRBV7-9 | CASGTGTDTQYF
many | TRBV19 | CASSIIGSGGREETQYF
many | TRBV2 | CASSGAGAHIGELFF
- | TRBV6-1 | CASSTSGSGSGELFF
many | TRBV20-1 | CSASPRTPPGEQYF
- | TRBV6-9 | CASSLRGANQPQHF
many | TRBV12-3/TRBV12-4 | CASSFGRVNRPQHF
- | TRBV12-3/TRBV12-4 | CASSPNSGAYQPQHF
few | TRBV7-9 | CASSFSENGIQYF
- | TRBV2 | CASIWVEGRTPLHF